This TCR beta chain was sequenced in a study of beta chain features in type 1 diabetes. General study results and limits: Sampled from patients, naive, central memory and Treg TCRB repertoires appeared more similar than those sampled from healthy donors.

Expressed TCRB transcripts got sequenced, as all isolated RNA was reverse transcribed. There were about 3.57 million reads on average in the naive, central memory and regulatory T cell samples. Repertoires were generated with immunoSEQ multiplex PCR, while TCRdb's copy carries only in-frame clones and drops some. The sample contains about 200,000 clones, 9.5% to 13% of which appear only once. The CDR3 runs to 14 residues. V lost 4 bases to trimming and J lost 8 bases; unmatched junction nucleotides: 5. Germline CDR1 reads MNHEY; CDR2 reads SMNVEV (reference sequence). Ten or more counts support this clone. The target antigen is unknown.

V gene TRBV27 combines with J gene TRBJ2-1, with 10 bases fitting TRBD1. This TCR derives from a man aged 18 to 35 in good health. Material for sequencing was central memory CD4+ T cells from blood. CDR3 DNA: TGTGCCAGCAGTTGGGGACAGGGGACCGATGAGCAGTTCTTC. Translating gives CASSWGQGTDEQFF.